This T cell receptor beta chain derives from a study of OX40 agonist ivuxolimab in advanced cancers. Patients who had autoimmune disease history or got systemic immunosuppression were left out. Trimming removed 2 bases at V and 4 bases at J, with 11 bases between. Germline-derived CDR1 and CDR2 are SNHLY and FYNNEI. This CDR3 is built from 14 residues. A remark on this clone: Its antigen is not known.

TCRdb's table, derived via immunoSEQ multiplex PCR, lists solely in-frame clones and lacks some. This sample has 90,000 to 100,000 clones, with around 87% found just once. Study results and caveats: Among the nonresponders, some also had low normalized T-cell clonal expansion. Clonal expansion was among the lowest in partial responders at 0.1-3.0 mg/kg, especially CD8+.

Specimen: CD4+ or CD8+ T cells sorted from blood, collected in a trial of the OX40 agonist ivuxolimab. This chain connects TRBV2 to TRBJ1-1; a possible D gene is TRBD1 (5 bases). This TCR was sampled from an adult with an advanced solid tumor such as melanoma, head and neck, liver or kidney cancer. The CDR3 region has the DNA TGTGCCAGCAGTGAACAGGGAATGAGCACTGAAGCTTTCTTT. Its protein is CASSEQGMSTEAFF.